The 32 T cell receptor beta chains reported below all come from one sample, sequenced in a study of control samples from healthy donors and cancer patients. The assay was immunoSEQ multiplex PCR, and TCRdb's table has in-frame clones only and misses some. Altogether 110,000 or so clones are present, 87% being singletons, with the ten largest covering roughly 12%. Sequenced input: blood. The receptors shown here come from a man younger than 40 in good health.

CDR3 amino acids: CASSSLDGNTEAFF. CDR3 DNA: TGCGCCAGCAGCAGTCTGGACGGTAACACTGAAGCTTTCTTT. The rearrangement uses TRBV5-1 and TRBJ1-1; D not resolved. The CDR3 contains 14 residues. CDR1 and CDR2 (germline): SGHRS, YFSETQ. Trimming stripped 4 bases from V and 2 bases from J, with 12 bases between.

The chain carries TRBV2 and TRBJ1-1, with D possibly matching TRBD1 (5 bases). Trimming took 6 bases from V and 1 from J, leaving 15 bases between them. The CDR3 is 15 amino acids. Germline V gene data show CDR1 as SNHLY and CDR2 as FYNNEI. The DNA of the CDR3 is TGTGCCAGCAGGGCCATGGACACCCCGAACACTGAAGCTTTCTTT. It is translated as CASRAMDTPNTEAFF.

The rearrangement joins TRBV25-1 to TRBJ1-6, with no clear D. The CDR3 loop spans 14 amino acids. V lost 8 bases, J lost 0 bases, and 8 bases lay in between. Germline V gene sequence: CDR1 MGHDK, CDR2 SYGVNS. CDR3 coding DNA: TGTGCCAGCGGGCCTAGCTCCTATAATTCACCCCTCCACTTT. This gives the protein CASGPSSYNSPLHF.

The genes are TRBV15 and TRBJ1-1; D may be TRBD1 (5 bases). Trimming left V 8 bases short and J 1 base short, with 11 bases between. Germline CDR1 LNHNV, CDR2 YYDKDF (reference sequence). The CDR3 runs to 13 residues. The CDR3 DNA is TGTGCCACCTCTAAGGGGTCGAACACTGAAGCTTTCTTT. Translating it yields CATSKGSNTEAFF.

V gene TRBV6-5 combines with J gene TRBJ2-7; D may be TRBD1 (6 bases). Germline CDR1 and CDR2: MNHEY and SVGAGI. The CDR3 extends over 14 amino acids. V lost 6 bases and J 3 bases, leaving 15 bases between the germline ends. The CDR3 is CASSRKGDVYEQYF. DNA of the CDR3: TGTGCCAGCAGCCGAAAGGGGGACGTCTACGAGCAGTACTTC.

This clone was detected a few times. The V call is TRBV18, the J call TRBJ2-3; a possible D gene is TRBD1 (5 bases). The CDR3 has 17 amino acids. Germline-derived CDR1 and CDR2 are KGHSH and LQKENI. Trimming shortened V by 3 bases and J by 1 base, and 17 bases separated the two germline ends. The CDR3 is CASSPPAGPLRTDTQYF. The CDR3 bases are TGTGCCAGCTCACCCCCGGCAGGGCCACTTCGCACAGATACGCAGTATTTT.

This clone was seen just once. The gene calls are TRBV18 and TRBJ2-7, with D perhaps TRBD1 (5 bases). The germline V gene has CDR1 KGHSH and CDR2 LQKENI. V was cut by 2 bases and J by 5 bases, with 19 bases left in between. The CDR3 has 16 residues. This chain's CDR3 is CASSPNGQGPSHEQYF. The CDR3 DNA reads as TGTGCCAGCTCACCAAACGGGCAGGGCCCGTCCCACGAGCAGTACTTC.

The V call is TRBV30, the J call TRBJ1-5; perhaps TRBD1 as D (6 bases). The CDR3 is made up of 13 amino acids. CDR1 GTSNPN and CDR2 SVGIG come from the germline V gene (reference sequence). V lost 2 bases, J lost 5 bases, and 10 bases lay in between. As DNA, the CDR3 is TGTGCCTGGAGTCCCGACAGGCATCAGCCCCAGCATTTT. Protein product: CAWSPDRHQPQHF.

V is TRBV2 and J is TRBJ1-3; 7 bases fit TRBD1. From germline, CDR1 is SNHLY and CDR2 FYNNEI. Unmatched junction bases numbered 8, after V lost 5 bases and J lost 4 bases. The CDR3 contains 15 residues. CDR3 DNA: TGTGCCAGCAGTCATCCGACAGGGAGGGGAAACACCATATATTTT. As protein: CASSHPTGRGNTIYF. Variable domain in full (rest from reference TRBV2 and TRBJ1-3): EPEVTQTPSHQVTQMGQEVILRCVPISNHLYFYWYRQILGQKVEFLVSFYNNEISEKSEIFDDQFSVERPDGSNFTLKIRSTKLEDSAMYFCASSHPTGRGNTIYFGEGSWLTVV.

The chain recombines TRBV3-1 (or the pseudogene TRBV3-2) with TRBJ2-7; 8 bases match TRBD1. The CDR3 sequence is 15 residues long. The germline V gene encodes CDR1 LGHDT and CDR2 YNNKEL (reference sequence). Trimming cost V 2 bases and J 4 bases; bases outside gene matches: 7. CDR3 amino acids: CASSQPRGRFYEQYF. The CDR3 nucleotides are TGTGCCAGCAGCCAACCCAGGGGGCGCTTTTACGAGCAGTACTTC.

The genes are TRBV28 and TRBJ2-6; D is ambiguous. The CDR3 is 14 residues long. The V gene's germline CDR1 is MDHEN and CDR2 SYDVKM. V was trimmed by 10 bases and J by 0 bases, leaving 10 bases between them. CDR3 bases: TGTGCCATGGCCCCAGGCTCTGGGGCCAACGTCCTGACTTTC. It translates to CAMAPGSGANVLTF.

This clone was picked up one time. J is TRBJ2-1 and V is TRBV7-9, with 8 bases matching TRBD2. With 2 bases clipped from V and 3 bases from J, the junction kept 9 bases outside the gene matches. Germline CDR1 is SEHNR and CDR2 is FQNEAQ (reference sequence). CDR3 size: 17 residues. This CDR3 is CASSLSTGTRVYNEQFF. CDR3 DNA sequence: TGTGCCAGCAGCTTATCGACGGGGACTAGAGTCTACAATGAGCAGTTCTTC.

Written as DNA, the CDR3 is TGTGCCAGCAGTGTCACAGGGAATTCACCCCTCCACTTT. Its protein is CASSVTGNSPLHF. The chain uses TRBV6-4 and TRBJ1-6, with D possibly TRBD1 on 6 matching bases. Germline CDR1 is MRHNA and CDR2 is SNTAGT. The V gene lost 4 bases and the J gene lost 7 bases, with 8 bases spanning the gap. The CDR3 runs to 13 residues.

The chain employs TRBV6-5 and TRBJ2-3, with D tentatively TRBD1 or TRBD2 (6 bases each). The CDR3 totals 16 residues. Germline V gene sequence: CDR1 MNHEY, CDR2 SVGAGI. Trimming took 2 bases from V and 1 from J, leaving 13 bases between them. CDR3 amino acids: CASSYEAGHGTDTQYF. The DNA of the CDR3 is TGTGCCAGCAGTTACGAGGCGGGACACGGCACAGATACGCAGTATTTT.

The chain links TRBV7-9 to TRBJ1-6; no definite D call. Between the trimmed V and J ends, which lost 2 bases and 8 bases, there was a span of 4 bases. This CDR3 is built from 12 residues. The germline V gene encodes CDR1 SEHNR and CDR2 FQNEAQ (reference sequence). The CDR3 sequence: CASSLPYSPLHF. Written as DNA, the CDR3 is TGTGCCAGCAGCTTACCTTATTCACCCCTCCACTTT.

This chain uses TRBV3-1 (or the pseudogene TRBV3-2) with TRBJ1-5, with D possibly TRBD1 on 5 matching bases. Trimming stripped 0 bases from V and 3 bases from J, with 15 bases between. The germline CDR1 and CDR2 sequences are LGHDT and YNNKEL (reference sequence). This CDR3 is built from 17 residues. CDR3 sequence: CASSQDISGRNNQPQHF. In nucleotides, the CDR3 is TGTGCCAGCAGCCAAGATATCTCGGGACGGAACAATCAGCCCCAGCATTTT.

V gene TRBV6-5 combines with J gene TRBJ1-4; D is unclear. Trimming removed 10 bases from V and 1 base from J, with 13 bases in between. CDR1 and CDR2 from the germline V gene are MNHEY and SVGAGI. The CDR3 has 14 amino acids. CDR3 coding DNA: TGTGCCACCACCCCAAGAGAAACTAATGAAAAACTGTTTTTT. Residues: CATTPRETNEKLFF.

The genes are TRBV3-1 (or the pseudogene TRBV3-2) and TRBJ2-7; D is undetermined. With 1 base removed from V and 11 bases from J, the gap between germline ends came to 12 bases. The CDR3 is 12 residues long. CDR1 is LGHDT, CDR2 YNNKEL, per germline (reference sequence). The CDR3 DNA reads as TGTGCCAGCAGCCAAGGTTCCCGTGGGAAGTACTTC. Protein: CASSQGSRGKYF.

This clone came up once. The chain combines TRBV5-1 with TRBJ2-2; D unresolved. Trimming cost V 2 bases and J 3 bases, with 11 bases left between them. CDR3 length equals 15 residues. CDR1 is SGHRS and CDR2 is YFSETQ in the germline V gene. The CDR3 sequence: CASSLGNLHTGELFF. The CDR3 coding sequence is TGCGCCAGCAGCTTAGGGAACCTACACACCGGGGAGCTGTTTTTT.

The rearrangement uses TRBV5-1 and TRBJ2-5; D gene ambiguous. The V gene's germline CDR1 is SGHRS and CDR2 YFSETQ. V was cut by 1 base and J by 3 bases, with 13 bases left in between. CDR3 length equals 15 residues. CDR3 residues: CASSLRPADEETQYF. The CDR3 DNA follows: TGCGCCAGCAGCTTGAGGCCGGCGGATGAAGAGACCCAGTACTTC.

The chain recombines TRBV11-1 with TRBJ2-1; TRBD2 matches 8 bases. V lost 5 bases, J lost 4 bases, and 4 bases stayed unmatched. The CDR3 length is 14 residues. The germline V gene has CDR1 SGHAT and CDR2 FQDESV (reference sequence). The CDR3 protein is CASSLGGDYNEQFF. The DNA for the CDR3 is TGTGCCAGCAGCCTCGGGGGGGATTACAATGAGCAGTTCTTC. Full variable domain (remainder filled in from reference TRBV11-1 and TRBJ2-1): EAEVAQSPRYKITEKSQAVAFWCDPISGHATLYWYRQILGQGPELLVQFQDESVVDDSQLPKDRFSAERLKGVDSTLKIQPAELGDSAMYLCASSLGGDYNEQFFGPGTRLTVL.

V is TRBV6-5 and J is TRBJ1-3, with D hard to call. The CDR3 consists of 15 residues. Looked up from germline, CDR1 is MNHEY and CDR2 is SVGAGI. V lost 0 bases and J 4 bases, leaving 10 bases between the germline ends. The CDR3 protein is CASSYSGEIGNTIYF. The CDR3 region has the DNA TGTGCCAGCAGTTACTCAGGAGAGATAGGAAACACCATATATTTT.

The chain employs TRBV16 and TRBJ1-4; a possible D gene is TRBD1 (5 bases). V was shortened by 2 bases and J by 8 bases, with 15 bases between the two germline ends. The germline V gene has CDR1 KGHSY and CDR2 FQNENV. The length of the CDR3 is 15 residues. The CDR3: CASSQTGGSREKLFF. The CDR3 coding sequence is TGTGCCAGCAGCCAAACAGGAGGGAGCCGGGAAAAACTGTTTTTT.

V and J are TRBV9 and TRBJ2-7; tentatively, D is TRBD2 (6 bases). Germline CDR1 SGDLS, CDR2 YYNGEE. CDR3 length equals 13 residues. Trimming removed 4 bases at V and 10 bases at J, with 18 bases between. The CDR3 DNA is TGTGCCAGCAGCAAGGCCATCGGCGGGGACCAGTACTTC. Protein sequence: CASSKAIGGDQYF.

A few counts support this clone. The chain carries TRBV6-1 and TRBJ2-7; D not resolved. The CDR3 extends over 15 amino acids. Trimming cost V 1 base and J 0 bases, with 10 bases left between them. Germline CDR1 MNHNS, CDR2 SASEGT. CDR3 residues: CASSEGTDSSYEQYV. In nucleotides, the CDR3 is TGTGCCAGCAGTGAAGGGACGGATAGCTCCTACGAGCAGTACGTC.

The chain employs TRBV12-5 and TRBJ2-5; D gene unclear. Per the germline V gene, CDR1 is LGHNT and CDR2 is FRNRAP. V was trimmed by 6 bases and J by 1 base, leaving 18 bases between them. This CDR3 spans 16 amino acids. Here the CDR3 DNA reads TGTGCTAGTGGGACTGCTCAGGTGCAATTCCAAGAGACCCAGTACTTC. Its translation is CASGTAQVQFQETQYF. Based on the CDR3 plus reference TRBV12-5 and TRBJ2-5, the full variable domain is DARVTQTPRHKVTEMGQEVTMRCQPILGHNTVFWYRQTMMQGLELLAYFRNRAPLDDSGMPKDRFSAEMPDATLATLKIQPSEPRDSAVYFCASGTAQVQFQETQYFGPGTRLLVL.

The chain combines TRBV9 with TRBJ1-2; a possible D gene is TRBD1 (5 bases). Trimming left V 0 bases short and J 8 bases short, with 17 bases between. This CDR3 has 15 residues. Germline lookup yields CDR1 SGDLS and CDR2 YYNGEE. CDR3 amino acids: CASSVASAGGNGYTF. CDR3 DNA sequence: TGTGCCAGCAGCGTAGCTAGCGCGGGGGGAAACGGCTACACCTTC.

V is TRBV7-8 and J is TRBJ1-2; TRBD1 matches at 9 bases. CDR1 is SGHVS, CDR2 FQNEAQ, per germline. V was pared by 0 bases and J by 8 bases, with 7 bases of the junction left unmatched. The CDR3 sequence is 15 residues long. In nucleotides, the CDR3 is TGTGCCAGCAGCTTAGCGGACAGGGGCGGTTTCGGCTACACCTTC. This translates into CASSLADRGGFGYTF.

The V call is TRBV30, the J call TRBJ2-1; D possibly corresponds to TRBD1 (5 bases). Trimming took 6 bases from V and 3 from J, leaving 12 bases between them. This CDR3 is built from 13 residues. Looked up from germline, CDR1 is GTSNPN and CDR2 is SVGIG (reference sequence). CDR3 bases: TGTGCCTGCGGGCAAGGGGTCTACAATGAGCAGTTCTTC. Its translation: CACGQGVYNEQFF.

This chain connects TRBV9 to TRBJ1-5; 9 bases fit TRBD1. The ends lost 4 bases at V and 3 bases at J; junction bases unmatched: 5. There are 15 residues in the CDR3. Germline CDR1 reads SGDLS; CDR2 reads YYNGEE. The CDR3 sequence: CASSQTGGFNQPQHF. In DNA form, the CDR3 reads TGTGCCAGCAGCCAAACAGGGGGCTTCAATCAGCCCCAGCATTTT.

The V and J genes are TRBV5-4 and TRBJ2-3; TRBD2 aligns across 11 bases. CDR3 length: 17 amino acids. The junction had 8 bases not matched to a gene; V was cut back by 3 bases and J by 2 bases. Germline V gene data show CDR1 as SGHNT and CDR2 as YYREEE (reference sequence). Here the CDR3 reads CASSSLTSGGDTDTQYF. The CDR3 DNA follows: TGTGCCAGCAGCTCTCTAACTAGCGGGGGAGACACAGATACGCAGTATTTT. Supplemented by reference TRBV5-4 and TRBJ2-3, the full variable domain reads ETGVTQSPTHLIKTRGQQVTLRCSSQSGHNTVSWYQQALGQGPQFIFQYYREEENGRGNFPPRFSGLQFPNYSSELNVNALELDDSALYLCASSSLTSGGDTDTQYFGPGTRLTVL.

CDR3 DNA sequence: TGCGCCAGCAGCTTGGGGGACAGCTATAATCAGCCCCAGCATTTT. Translating it yields CASSLGDSYNQPQHF. The V call is TRBV5-1, the J call TRBJ1-5, with 7 nucleotides matching TRBD1. Germline V gene data show CDR1 as SGHRS and CDR2 as YFSETQ. The CDR3 extends over 15 amino acids. V dropped 0 bases and J dropped 4; count of bases not matched to a gene: 4.